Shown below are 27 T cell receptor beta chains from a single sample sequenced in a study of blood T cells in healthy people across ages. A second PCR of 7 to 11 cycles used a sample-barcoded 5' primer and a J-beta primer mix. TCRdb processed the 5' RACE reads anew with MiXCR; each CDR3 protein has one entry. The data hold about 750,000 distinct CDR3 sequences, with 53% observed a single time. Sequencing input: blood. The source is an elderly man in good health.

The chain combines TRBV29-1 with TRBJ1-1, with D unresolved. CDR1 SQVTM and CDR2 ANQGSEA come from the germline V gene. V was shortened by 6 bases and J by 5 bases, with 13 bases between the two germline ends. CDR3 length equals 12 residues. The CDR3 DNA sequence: TGCAGCGTCCGGGTACGAGGGACTGAAGCTTTCTTT. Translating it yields CSVRVRGTEAFF.

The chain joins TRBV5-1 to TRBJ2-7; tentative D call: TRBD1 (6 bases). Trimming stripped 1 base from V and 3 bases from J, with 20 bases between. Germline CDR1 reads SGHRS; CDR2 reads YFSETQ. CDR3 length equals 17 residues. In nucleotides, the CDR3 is TGCGCCAGCAGCTTGAAGGGGTACAGGGCGGACTTCTACGAGCAGTACTTC. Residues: CASSLKGYRADFYEQYF.

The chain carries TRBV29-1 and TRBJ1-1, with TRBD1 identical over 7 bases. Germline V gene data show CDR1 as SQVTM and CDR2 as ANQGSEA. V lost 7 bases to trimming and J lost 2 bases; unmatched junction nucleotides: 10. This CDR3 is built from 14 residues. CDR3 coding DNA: TGCAGCGCCGGGCTCAGGACAGGAAACACTGAAGCTTTCTTT. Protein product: CSAGLRTGNTEAFF.

The CDR3 DNA sequence: TGTGCCAGCAGCCGAACTAGCTTATCCTACGAGCAGTACTTC. As protein: CASSRTSLSYEQYF. The rearrangement links TRBV3-1 to TRBJ2-7; tentative D call: TRBD2 (6 bases). This CDR3 comprises 14 residues. Germline-derived CDR1 and CDR2 are LGHDT and YNNKEL (reference sequence). Trimming stripped 4 bases from V and 1 base from J, with 11 bases between.

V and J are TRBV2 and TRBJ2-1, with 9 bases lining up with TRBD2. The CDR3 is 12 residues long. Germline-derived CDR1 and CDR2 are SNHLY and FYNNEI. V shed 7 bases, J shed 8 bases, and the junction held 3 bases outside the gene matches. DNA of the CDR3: TGTGCCAGCACTAGCGGGACCTATGAGCAGTTCTTC. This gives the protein CASTSGTYEQFF.

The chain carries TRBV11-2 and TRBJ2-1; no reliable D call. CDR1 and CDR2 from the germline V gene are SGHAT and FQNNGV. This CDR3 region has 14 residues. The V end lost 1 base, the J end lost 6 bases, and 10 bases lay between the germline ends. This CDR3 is CASSLVVRTNEQFF. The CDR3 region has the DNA TGTGCCAGCAGCTTAGTGGTCAGAACCAATGAGCAGTTCTTC.

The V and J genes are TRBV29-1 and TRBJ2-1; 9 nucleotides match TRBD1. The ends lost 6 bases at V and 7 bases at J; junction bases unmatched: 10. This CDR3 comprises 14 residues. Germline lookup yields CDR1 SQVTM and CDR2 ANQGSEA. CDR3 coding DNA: TGCAGCGTGGAACCGGGACAGGGAGGAAATGAGCAGTTCTTC. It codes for CSVEPGQGGNEQFF.

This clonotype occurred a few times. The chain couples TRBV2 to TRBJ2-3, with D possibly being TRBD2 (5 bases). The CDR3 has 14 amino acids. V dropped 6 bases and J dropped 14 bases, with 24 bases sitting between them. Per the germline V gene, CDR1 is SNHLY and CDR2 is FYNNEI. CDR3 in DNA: TGTGCCAGCAGGGAGACCTTTACGGGGAGATACGCGTATTTT. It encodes CASRETFTGRYAYF.

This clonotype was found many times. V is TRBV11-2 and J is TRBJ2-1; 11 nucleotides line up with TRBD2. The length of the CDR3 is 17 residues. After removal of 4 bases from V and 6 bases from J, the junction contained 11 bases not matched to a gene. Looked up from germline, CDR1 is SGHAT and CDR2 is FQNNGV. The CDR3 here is CASSSLGGLAALNEQFF. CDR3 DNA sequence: TGTGCCAGCAGCTCCCTAGGGGGACTAGCGGCCCTCAATGAGCAGTTCTTC.

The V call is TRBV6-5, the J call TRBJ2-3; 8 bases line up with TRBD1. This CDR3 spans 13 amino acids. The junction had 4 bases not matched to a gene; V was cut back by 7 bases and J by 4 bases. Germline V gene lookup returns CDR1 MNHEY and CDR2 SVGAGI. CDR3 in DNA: TGTGCCAGCACCCAACAGGGGGCAGATACGCAGTATTTT. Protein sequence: CASTQQGADTQYF.

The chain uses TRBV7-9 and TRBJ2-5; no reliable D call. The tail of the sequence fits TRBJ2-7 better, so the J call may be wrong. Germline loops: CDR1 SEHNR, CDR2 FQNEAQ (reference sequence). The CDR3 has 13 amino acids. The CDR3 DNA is TGTGCCAGCAGCTCTTTGACGGGCTTCGAGCAGTACTTC. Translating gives CASSSLTGFEQYF.

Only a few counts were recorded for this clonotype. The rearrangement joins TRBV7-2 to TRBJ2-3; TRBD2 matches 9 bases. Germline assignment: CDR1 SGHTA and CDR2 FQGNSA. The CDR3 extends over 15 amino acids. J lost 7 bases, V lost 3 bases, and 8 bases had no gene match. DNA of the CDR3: TGTGCCAGCAGCTTTAGCGGGAGCTCCCCCCATACGCAGTATTTT. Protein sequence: CASSFSGSSPHTQYF.

This chain's CDR3 is CASSQGIGQFF. The CDR3 DNA sequence: TGTGCCAGCAGCCAAGGAATTGGGCAGTTCTTC. The chain has TRBV3-1 and TRBJ2-1, with D hard to call. V was cut by 1 base and J by 12 bases, with 7 bases left in between. The CDR3 covers 11 residues. Germline assignment: CDR1 LGHDT and CDR2 YNNKEL (reference sequence).

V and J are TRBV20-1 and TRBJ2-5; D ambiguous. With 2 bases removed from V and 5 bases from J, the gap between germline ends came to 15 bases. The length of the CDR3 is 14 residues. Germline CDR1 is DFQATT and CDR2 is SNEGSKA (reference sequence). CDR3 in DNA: TGCAGTGCTAGACAACTTTGGGATGGGGAGACCCAGTACTTC. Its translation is CSARQLWDGETQYF.

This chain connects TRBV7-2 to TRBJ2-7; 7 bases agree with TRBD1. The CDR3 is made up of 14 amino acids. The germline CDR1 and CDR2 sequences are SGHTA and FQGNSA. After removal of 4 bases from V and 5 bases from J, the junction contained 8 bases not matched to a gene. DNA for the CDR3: TGTGCCAGCAGCTCCCGACAGGGTCAGCACGAGCAGTACTTC. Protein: CASSSRQGQHEQYF.

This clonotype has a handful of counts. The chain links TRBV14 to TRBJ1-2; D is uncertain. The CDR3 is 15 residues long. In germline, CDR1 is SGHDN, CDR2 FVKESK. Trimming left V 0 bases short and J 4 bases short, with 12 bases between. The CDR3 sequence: CASSQDLARTYGYTF. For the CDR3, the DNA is TGTGCCAGCAGCCAAGATCTTGCCAGGACCTATGGCTACACCTTC.

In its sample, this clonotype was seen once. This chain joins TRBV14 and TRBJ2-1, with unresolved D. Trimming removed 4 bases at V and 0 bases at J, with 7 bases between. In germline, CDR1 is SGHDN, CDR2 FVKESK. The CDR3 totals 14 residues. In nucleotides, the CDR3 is TGTGCCAGCAGCCGAGGATACTCCTACAATGAGCAGTTCTTC. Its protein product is CASSRGYSYNEQFF.

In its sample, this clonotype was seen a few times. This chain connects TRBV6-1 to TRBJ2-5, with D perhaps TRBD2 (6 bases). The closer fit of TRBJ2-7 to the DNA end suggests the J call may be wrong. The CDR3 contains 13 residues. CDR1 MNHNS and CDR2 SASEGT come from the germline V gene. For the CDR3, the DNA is TGTGCCAGCAGTGAGGCGGGATCCTACGAGCAGTACTTC. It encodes CASSEAGSYEQYF.

This CDR3 reads CASSEKNLAPITDTQYF. CDR3 bases: TGTGCCAGCAGTGAAAAAAACCTAGCGCCGATCACAGATACGCAGTATTTT. The rearrangement links TRBV2 to TRBJ2-3, with D maybe TRBD2 (6 bases). Looked up from germline, CDR1 is SNHLY and CDR2 is FYNNEI. The CDR3 totals 17 residues. The ends were cut back, 2 bases at V and 2 bases at J, with 17 bases in the middle. The whole variable domain, filled in from reference TRBV2 and TRBJ2-3, reads EPEVTQTPSHQVTQMGQEVILRCVPISNHLYFYWYRQILGQKVEFLVSFYNNEISEKSEIFDDQFSVERPDGSNFTLKIRSTKLEDSAMYFCASSEKNLAPITDTQYFGPGTRLTVL.

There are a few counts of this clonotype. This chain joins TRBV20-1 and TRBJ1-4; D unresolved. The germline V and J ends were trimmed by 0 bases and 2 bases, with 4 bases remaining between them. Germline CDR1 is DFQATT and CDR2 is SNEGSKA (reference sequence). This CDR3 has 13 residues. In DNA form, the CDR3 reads TGCAGTGCTAGAGATAGGACTAATGAAAAACTGTTTTTT. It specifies CSARDRTNEKLFF.

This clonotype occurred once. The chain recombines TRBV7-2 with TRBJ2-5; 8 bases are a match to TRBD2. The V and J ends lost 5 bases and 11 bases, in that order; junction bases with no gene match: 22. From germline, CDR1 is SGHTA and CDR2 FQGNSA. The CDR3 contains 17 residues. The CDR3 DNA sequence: TGTGCCAGCAGCCCTAGGGGTAGCGGGATAGGTAGGAATGAGCAGTACTTC. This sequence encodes CASSPRGSGIGRNEQYF.

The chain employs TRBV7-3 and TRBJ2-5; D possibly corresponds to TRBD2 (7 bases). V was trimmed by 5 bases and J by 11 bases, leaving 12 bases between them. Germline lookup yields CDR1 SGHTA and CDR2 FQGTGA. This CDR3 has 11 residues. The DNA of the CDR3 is TGTGCCAGCAGCCGGGGGGCTGAGCAGTACTTC. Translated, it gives CASSRGAEQYF.

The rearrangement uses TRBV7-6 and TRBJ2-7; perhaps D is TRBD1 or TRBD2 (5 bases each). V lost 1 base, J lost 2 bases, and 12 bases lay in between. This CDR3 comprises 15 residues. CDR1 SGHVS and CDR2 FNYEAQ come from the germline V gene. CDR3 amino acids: CASSLGVGPTYEQYF. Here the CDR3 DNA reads TGTGCCAGCAGCTTAGGGGTGGGACCAACCTACGAGCAGTACTTC. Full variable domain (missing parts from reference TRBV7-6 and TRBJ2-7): GAGVSQSPRYKVTKRGQDVALRCDPISGHVSLYWYRQALGQGPEFLTYFNYEAQQDKSGLPNDRFSAERPEGSISTLTIQRTEQRDSAMYRCASSLGVGPTYEQYFGPGTRLTVT.

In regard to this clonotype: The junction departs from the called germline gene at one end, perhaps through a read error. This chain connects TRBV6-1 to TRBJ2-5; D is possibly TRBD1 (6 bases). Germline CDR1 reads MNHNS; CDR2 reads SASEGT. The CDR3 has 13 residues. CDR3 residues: CASLQGPQEAQYF. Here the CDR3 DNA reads TGTGCCAGCCTACAGGGACCCCAAGAGGCCCAGTACTTC.

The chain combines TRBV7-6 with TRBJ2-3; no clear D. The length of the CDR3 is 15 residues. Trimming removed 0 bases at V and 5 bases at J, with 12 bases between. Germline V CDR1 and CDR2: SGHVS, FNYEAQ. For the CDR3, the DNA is TGTGCCAGCAGCTTAGCAGGGATAGATGTAGATACGCAGTATTTT. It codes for CASSLAGIDVDTQYF.

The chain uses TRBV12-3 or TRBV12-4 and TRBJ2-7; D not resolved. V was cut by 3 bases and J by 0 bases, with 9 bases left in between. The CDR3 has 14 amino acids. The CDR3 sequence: CASSFGQDSYEQYF. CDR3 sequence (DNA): TGTGCCAGCAGTTTCGGGCAGGACTCCTACGAGCAGTACTTC.

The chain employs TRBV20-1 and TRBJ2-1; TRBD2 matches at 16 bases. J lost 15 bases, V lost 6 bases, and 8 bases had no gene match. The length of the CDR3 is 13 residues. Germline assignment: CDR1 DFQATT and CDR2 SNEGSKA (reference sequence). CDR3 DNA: TGCAGTGCGGGGACTAGCGGGAGGGCAATGCGGTTCTTC. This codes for CSAGTSGRAMRFF.